A selection of T cell receptor beta chains follows, all from one sample in a study of T cell responses to AZD1222 COVID-19 vaccine. The data were produced by immunoSEQ multiplex PCR, yet TCRdb's version contains in-frame clones alone and is incomplete. This table holds 100,000 to 150,000 clones, 93% found once. The starting material was peripheral blood, obtained on day 0 of AZD1222 vaccination. The receptors shown here come from an adult in good health. The conserved cysteine and the conserved F or W are not part of the CDR3 here. Each record gives: V gene, J gene, CDR3 protein.

V: TRBV9; J: TRBJ1-3; CDR3: ASSPWTVSSGNTIY
V: TRBV7-3; J: TRBJ1-1; CDR3: ASSHLSRIGETEAF
V: TRBV12-3/TRBV12-4; J: TRBJ1-5; CDR3: ASSSETSQPQH
V: TRBV28; J: TRBJ2-2; CDR3: ASRLRVRVLAGVPGGELF
V: TRBV3-1/TRBV3-2; J: TRBJ1-1; CDR3: ASSQATEAF
V: TRBV10-3; J: TRBJ1-1; CDR3: AISDPGQGTEAF
V: TRBV7-2; J: TRBJ1-5; CDR3: ASSLMGQGGQPQH
V: TRBV7-2; J: TRBJ2-7; CDR3: ASSFGGGYEQY
V: TRBV29-1; J: TRBJ1-3; CDR3: SVETGNTIY
V: TRBV10-3; J: TRBJ1-1; CDR3: AISEVGQNTEAF
V: TRBV14; J: TRBJ2-1; CDR3: ASSQIGREQF
V: TRBV7-3; J: TRBJ1-5; CDR3: ASSPDPNQPQH
V: TRBV28; J: TRBJ1-6; CDR3: ASSERRVVLRGYNSPLH
V: TRBV11-2; J: TRBJ2-7; CDR3: ASTATSGSYEQY
V: TRBV30; J: TRBJ2-3; CDR3: AWNLAGGEDTQY
V: TRBV6-2/TRBV6-3; J: TRBJ1-6; CDR3: ASSSGGQGRSPLH
V: TRBV28; J: TRBJ1-4; CDR3: ASSFETGTANEKLF
V: TRBV4-2; J: TRBJ2-7; CDR3: ASSQDGGLAGGRSEQY
V: TRBV2; J: TRBJ2-1; CDR3: ASSARSGGSNEQF